This T cell receptor beta chain came from a study of CD8+CD57+ T cells in acquired aplastic anemia. The wider study: The sorted CD4+ and CD8+ cells yielded an average approximately 3.2 ug of DNA.

The patients chosen for sequencing had shown expansion of CD8+CD57+ cells (detected by flow cytometry). TCR beta VDJ combinations and CDR3 sequences were profiled from genomic DNA. TCRdb reprocessed the reads with MiXCR, giving one entry per CDR3 protein. Counted here are 260,000 or so distinct CDR3 sequences, around 82% occurring once; the ten biggest clones make up 35% to 50%. V lost 4 bases to trimming and J lost 14 bases, with 18 bases between them. The CDR3 extends over 14 amino acids. Germline V lookup: CDR1 SEHNR, CDR2 FQNEAQ (reference sequence). The receptor was isolated from a human donor with aplastic anemia. The J gene is TRBJ1-6, the V gene TRBV7-9; weak D call: TRBD1 (5 bases). Sequences were obtained from sorted CD4+, CD8+, or CD8+CD57+ T cells (not recorded which) from PBMCs. CDR3 nucleotide sequence: TGTGCCAGCAGCTCGGAGAGGGGACTTTGGGCCCTCCACTTT. Its protein is CASSSERGLWALHF.